These 25 T cell receptor beta chains were all obtained from the same sample, sequenced in a study of OX40 agonist ivuxolimab in advanced cancers. The table came from immunoSEQ multiplex PCR; TCRdb's copy has only in-frame clones and leaves some out. This sample has about 80,000 clones, with 80% to 90% found just once. Sequenced here: CD4+ or CD8+ T cells sorted from blood, sampled in a trial of the OX40 agonist ivuxolimab. The receptor source for this set is an adult with an advanced solid tumor such as melanoma, head and neck, liver or kidney cancer.

The chain carries TRBV18 and TRBJ2-7; possibly TRBD1 for D (6 bases). Germline V CDR1 and CDR2: KGHSH, LQKENI. V was pared by 2 bases and J by 6 bases, with 8 bases between. The CDR3 sequence is 12 residues long. Here the CDR3 reads CASSPTGTEQYF. CDR3 sequence (DNA): TGTGCCAGCTCACCAACAGGGACCGAGCAGTACTTC.

This clone came up a few times. This chain links TRBV5-4 with TRBJ1-5; unclear D gene. The CDR3 spans 16 residues. With 0 bases removed from V and 0 bases from J, the gap between germline ends came to 10 bases. Germline V lookup: CDR1 SGHNT, CDR2 YYREEE (reference sequence). This chain's CDR3 is CASSLGGPDSNQPQHF. The DNA for the CDR3 is TGTGCCAGCAGCTTGGGAGGGCCGGATAGCAATCAGCCCCAGCATTTT.

This clone has a single count. The chain is built from TRBV15 and TRBJ2-1; D is possibly TRBD1 or TRBD2 (5 bases each). The V and J ends lost 2 bases and 3 bases respectively, with 11 bases between them. Germline CDR1 is LNHNV and CDR2 is YYDKDF (reference sequence). This CDR3 region has 15 residues. In DNA, the CDR3 is TGTGCCACCAGCAGATCTAGAGGGGACTACAATGAGCAGTTCTTC. Translating gives CATSRSRGDYNEQFF. The entire variable domain, with the rest obtained from reference TRBV15 and TRBJ2-1, is as follows: DAMVIQNPRYQVTQFGKPVTLSCSQTLNHNVMYWYQQKSSQAPKLLFHYYDKDFNNEADTPDNFQSRRPNTSFCFLDIRSPGLGDTAMYLCATSRSRGDYNEQFFGPGTRLTVL.

This chain links TRBV30 with TRBJ1-6, with a weak D call TRBD1 (6 bases). The V and J ends lost 4 bases and 10 bases respectively, with 8 bases between them. The germline V gene encodes CDR1 GTSNPN and CDR2 SVGIG (reference sequence). The length of the CDR3 is 11 residues. CDR3 nucleotides: TGTGCCTGGAACAGGGAATCACCCCTCCACTTT. It specifies CAWNRESPLHF. Using reference TRBV30 and TRBJ1-6 for the parts outside the CDR3, the full variable domain is SQTIHQWPATLVQPVGSPLSLECTVEGTSNPNLYWYRQAAGRGLQLLFYSVGIGQISSEVPQNLSASRPQDRQFILSSKKLLLSDSGFYLCAWNRESPLHFGNGTRLTVT.

The chain recombines TRBV4-3 with TRBJ1-1; D unclear. V was cut by 0 bases and J by 2 bases, with 16 bases left in between. Germline V gene data show CDR1 as LGHNA and CDR2 as YSLEER. The CDR3 length is 17 residues. The CDR3 DNA is TGCGCCAGCAGCCAAGATCGGATAGGAAAATTTAACACTGAAGCTTTCTTT. This translates into CASSQDRIGKFNTEAFF.

The CDR3 DNA reads TGTGCCAGCTCACCAGATCGGTCGCAGATTAGCAATCAGCCCCAGCATTTT. It translates to CASSPDRSQISNQPQHF. The V gene is TRBV18, the J gene TRBJ1-5; D is undetermined. Trimming cost V 2 bases and J 0 bases, with 14 bases left between them. The CDR3 contains 17 residues. Germline values: CDR1 KGHSH, CDR2 LQKENI. Full variable domain (missing parts from reference TRBV18 and TRBJ1-5): NAGVMQNPRHLVRRRGQEARLRCSPMKGHSHVYWYRQLPEEGLKFMVYLQKENIIDESGMPKERFSAEFPKEGPSILRIQQVVRGDSAAYFCASSPDRSQISNQPQHFGDGTRLSIL.

The CDR3, as DNA: TGTGCCAGTAGTATCTCCACAACTAATGAAAAACTGTTTTTT. This gives the protein CASSISTTNEKLFF. The genes are TRBV19 and TRBJ1-4; D gene ambiguous. Looked up from germline, CDR1 is LNHDA and CDR2 is SQIVND (reference sequence). Trimming removed 3 bases at V and 0 bases at J, with 5 bases between. The CDR3 runs 14 residues.

The genes are TRBV30 and TRBJ2-1; 7 bases agree with TRBD2. Trimming removed 8 bases from V and 8 bases from J; junction bases left unmatched: 12. The CDR3 loop spans 13 amino acids. From germline, CDR1 is GTSNPN and CDR2 SVGIG (reference sequence). CDR3 coding DNA: TGTGCCGGCCCCCGGGACTATCAGGATGAGCAGTTCTTC. This codes for CAGPRDYQDEQFF. Full variable domain (missing parts from reference TRBV30 and TRBJ2-1): SQTIHQWPATLVQPVGSPLSLECTVEGTSNPNLYWYRQAAGRGLQLLFYSVGIGQISSEVPQNLSASRPQDRQFILSSKKLLLSDSGFYLCAGPRDYQDEQFFGPGTRLTVL.

CDR3 protein: CASSLWLAGDGAEQFF. In DNA form, the CDR3 reads TGTGCCAGCAGCTTATGGTTAGCGGGGGACGGAGCTGAGCAGTTCTTC. The chain is built from TRBV13 and TRBJ2-1, with 9 bases matching TRBD2. The CDR3 runs to 16 residues. Germline CDR1 PRHDT, CDR2 FYEKMQ (reference sequence). The V and J ends lost 2 bases and 9 bases, in that order; junction bases with no gene match: 11.

The V call is TRBV28, the J call TRBJ1-4; 8 bases are shared with TRBD1. The germline V gene encodes CDR1 MDHEN and CDR2 SYDVKM. With 5 bases clipped from V and 8 bases from J, the junction kept 10 bases outside the gene matches. This CDR3 is built from 15 residues. CDR3 amino acids: CASSLRGRLGEKLFF. The CDR3 coding sequence is TGTGCCAGCAGTCTCAGGGGGCGCTTGGGAGAAAAACTGTTTTTT.

This sequence joins TRBV30 and TRBJ2-3; D call uncertain. There are 12 residues in the CDR3. Germline V CDR1 and CDR2: GTSNPN, SVGIG (reference sequence). V was pared by 2 bases and J by 1 base, with 4 bases between. The CDR3 DNA is TGTGCCTGGAGTAGGGGCACAGATACGCAGTATTTT. Amino acids: CAWSRGTDTQYF.

The chain uses TRBV18 and TRBJ2-5; D is undetermined. This CDR3 contains 13 residues. Germline assignment: CDR1 KGHSH and CDR2 LQKENI. V shed 6 bases and J shed 5 bases, with 13 bases lying between them. The CDR3 DNA is TGTGCCAGCTCTCTTAGGACGGGTGAGACCCAGTACTTC. Translation gives CASSLRTGETQYF.

The chain has TRBV5-4 and TRBJ2-7; 7 bases agree with TRBD2. The CDR3 totals 14 residues. V dropped 7 bases and J dropped 0; count of bases not matched to a gene: 7. Per germline, CDR1 SGHNT and CDR2 YYREEE (reference sequence). The CDR3 nucleotides are TGTGCCAGCCGCCTAGGACTAGACTCCTACGAGCAGTACTTC. Translation: CASRLGLDSYEQYF.

A single count supports this clone. J is TRBJ2-2 and V is TRBV4-1; the match to TRBD1 covers 8 bases. Germline V CDR1 and CDR2: MGHRA, YSYEKL. The V and J ends lost 4 bases and 3 bases, in that order; junction bases with no gene match: 4. This CDR3 region has 15 residues. DNA for the CDR3: TGCGCCAGCAGCCCGGGACAGGCATACACCGGGGAGCTGTTTTTT. Protein: CASSPGQAYTGELFF.

V usage is TRBV4-1 and J usage is TRBJ2-1, with TRBD2 matching over 14 bases. Germline CDR1 is MGHRA and CDR2 is YSYEKL. The V gene end was trimmed by 4 bases and the J gene end by 0 bases; junction bases not matched to a gene: 5. The CDR3 is 18 residues long. In DNA, the CDR3 is TGCGCCAGCAGCCGATCCGGGACTAGCGGGAGCTCCTACAATGAGCAGTTCTTC. Translated: CASSRSGTSGSSYNEQFF.

This rearrangement joins TRBV5-4 to TRBJ2-3; D unresolved. Trimming pared 2 bases from V and 4 bases from J, leaving 11 bases between. This CDR3 comprises 14 residues. CDR1 is SGHNT and CDR2 is YYREEE in the germline V gene (reference sequence). The CDR3 DNA follows: TGTGCCAGCAGCTTTCGTGATAACTCAGATACGCAGTATTTT. This codes for CASSFRDNSDTQYF.

The chain couples TRBV7-2 to TRBJ2-4, with TRBD2 identical over 7 bases. Trimming removed 4 bases from V and 5 bases from J; junction bases left unmatched: 5. This CDR3 has 14 amino acids. Germline assignment: CDR1 SGHTA and CDR2 FQGNSA. CDR3 sequence (DNA): TGTGCCAGCAGCTGGGGGGGGAGGGAAAACATTCAGTACTTC. It is translated as CASSWGGRENIQYF.

The chain is built from TRBV19 and TRBJ1-3; D is undetermined. The CDR3 loop spans 15 amino acids. The V gene's germline CDR1 is LNHDA and CDR2 SQIVND (reference sequence). The V end lost 7 bases, the J end lost 2 bases, and 15 bases lay between the germline ends. This CDR3 reads CASTLEREAGNTIYF. CDR3 coding DNA: TGTGCCAGTACCCTTGAAAGGGAGGCTGGAAACACCATATATTTT.

This chain joins TRBV6-1 and TRBJ1-5; TRBD1 matches 11 bases. Germline CDR1 reads MNHNS; CDR2 reads SASEGT. This CDR3 is 19 amino acids long. Trimming cost V 3 bases and J 0 bases; bases outside gene matches: 10. CDR3 sequence reads: CASSERTGGASYSNQPQHF. In nucleotides, the CDR3 is TGTGCCAGCAGTGAGCGGACAGGGGGCGCGAGTTATAGCAATCAGCCCCAGCATTTT.

Only a few counts were recorded for this clone. The chain uses TRBV5-8 and TRBJ2-1, with 10 positions matching TRBD2. There are 13 residues in the CDR3. In germline, CDR1 is SGHTS, CDR2 YDEGEE. V was pared by 0 bases and J by 15 bases, with 6 bases of the junction left unmatched. The CDR3 DNA sequence: TGTGCCAGCAGCTTGGAACGACTAGCGGGTGGGTTCTTC. Protein: CASSLERLAGGFF.

This rearrangement joins TRBV18 to TRBJ2-5; D ambiguous. Germline CDR1 and CDR2: KGHSH and LQKENI. V gave up 6 bases and J gave up 4 bases, with 12 bases separating them. The CDR3 runs to 13 residues. Here the CDR3 reads CASSPLLGETQYF. The CDR3 coding sequence is TGTGCCAGCTCGCCCCTTCTCGGAGAGACCCAGTACTTC.

The chain combines TRBV11-1 with TRBJ1-1; a possible D gene is TRBD1 (6 bases). The CDR3 covers 14 residues. Per the germline V gene, CDR1 is SGHAT and CDR2 is FQDESV (reference sequence). The ends were cut back, 5 bases at V and 2 bases at J, with 12 bases in the middle. This CDR3 is CASSPDRVNTEAFF. The DNA for the CDR3 is TGTGCCAGCAGCCCGGACAGAGTTAACACTGAAGCTTTCTTT.

CDR3 nucleotide sequence: TGTGCCAGCTCACCCGCAGGGACGGTAAACATTCAGTACTTC. Its translation is CASSPAGTVNIQYF. V usage is TRBV18 and J usage is TRBJ2-4; D might be TRBD1 or TRBD2, each matching 5 bases. Germline V gene sequence: CDR1 KGHSH, CDR2 LQKENI. The CDR3 runs to 14 residues. Trimming left V 3 bases short and J 6 bases short, with 12 bases between.

This chain uses TRBV7-9 with TRBJ2-5, with 8 bases identical to TRBD2. Matching the DNA end better, TRBJ2-7 makes the J call doubtful. The CDR3 spans 15 residues. Germline assignment: CDR1 SEHNR and CDR2 FQNEAQ (reference sequence). As DNA, the CDR3 is TGTGCCAGCAGCTTGTTGACTAGCGCCTCCTACGAGCAGTACTTC. Translation: CASSLLTSASYEQYF.

The chain is built from TRBV21-1 and TRBJ1-6; the tabulated D call, TRBD1, remains unverified against the DNA. TRBV21-1 is flagged as a pseudogene. The CDR3 consists of 16 residues. The CDR3 is CASSKRIGDRNSPLHF. The CDR3 region has the DNA TGTGCCAGCAGCAAAAGGATTGGGGACAGAAATTCACCCCTCCACTTT.